The following is a T cell receptor beta chain sequence with its context. Its target is not known. TCR alpha and TCR beta cDNA libraries carrying sample barcodes and UMIs were produced by 5'RACE using constant-segment primers. TCRdb re-called the 5' RACE reads through MiXCR, storing one row per CDR3 protein. The top ten clones hold almost 25% of a sample with around 50,000 distinct CDR3 sequences, about 12% of them seen once. In germline, CDR1 is SGHRS, CDR2 YFSETQ. The CDR3 is 14 amino acids. Trimming took 4 bases from V and 4 from J, leaving 14 bases between them. This sample was taken from a study of T-cell memory formation after mild COVID-19. On the study more broadly: Largely, the TCR clusters proved donor specific. Regarding the study as a whole: For contracting clones, CD4+ ones sat mainly in CM and EM, CD8+ in EMRA. The pre-infection memory compartment contained some responding clones, suggesting cross-reactive memory joined.

The clonotype was recovered from a man aged 18 to 30 who had mild COVID-19 (a few samples of this study predate the infection). Cell type and time point are not known. The chain links TRBV5-1 to TRBJ2-5; D unresolved. Sequenced sample: PBMCs or a T cell subset sorted from them (not recorded which). The CDR3 here is CASSPADRRETQYF. CDR3 nucleotide sequence: TGCGCCAGCAGCCCGGCGGACCGTAGAGAGACCCAGTACTTC.